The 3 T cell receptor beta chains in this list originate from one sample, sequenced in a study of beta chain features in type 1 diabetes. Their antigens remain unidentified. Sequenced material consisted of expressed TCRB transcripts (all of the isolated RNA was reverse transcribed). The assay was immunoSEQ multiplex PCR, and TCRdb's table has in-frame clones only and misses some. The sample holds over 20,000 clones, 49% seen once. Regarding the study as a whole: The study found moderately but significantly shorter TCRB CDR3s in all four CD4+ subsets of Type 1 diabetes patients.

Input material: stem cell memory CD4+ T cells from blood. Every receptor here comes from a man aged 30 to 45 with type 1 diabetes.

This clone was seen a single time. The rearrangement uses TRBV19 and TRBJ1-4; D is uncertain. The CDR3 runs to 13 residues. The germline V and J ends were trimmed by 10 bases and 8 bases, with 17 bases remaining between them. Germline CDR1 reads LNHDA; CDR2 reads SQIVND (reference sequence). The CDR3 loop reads CATSGRRREKLFF. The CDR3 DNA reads TGTGCCACCAGCGGGCGCCGGCGGGAAAAACTGTTTTTT.

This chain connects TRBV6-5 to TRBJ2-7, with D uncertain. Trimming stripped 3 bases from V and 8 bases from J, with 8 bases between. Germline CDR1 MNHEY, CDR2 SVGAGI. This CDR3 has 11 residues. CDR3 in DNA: TGTGCCAGCAGTTATAGTGACAAGCAGTACTTC. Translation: CASSYSDKQYF.

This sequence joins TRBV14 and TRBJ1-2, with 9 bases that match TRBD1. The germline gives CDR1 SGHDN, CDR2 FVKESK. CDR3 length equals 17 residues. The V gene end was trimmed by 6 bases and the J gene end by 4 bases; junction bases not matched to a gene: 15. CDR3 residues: CASRPSGQGSPGYGYTF. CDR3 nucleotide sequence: TGTGCCAGCAGACCCTCGGGACAGGGTTCCCCCGGCTATGGCTACACCTTC.